This record concerns one T cell receptor (beta chain) sequence. What it binds is not known. CDR3 length: 15 residues. The V gene's germline CDR1 is SGDLS and CDR2 YYNGEE. V gave up 4 bases and J gave up 6 bases; unmatched junction bases: 12. The library was made from cDNA and included unique molecular identifiers. TCRdb independently ran MiXCR on the PCR reads; one entry per CDR3 protein. The table records hundreds of thousands of distinct CDR3 sequences, 59% of them present only once. The data are from a study of post-analysis software for immune sequencing data. Study summary: The courses of disease that were included comprised relapsing-remitting, secondary progressive and progressive-relapsing multiple sclerosis.

Study-wide findings and caveats: In patients, about five TRBV segments were more frequent than in controls, with TRBV5-6, TRBV5-1 and TRBV20-1 among them.

This receptor was identified in a girl aged 2-10 years with multiple sclerosis. The J gene is TRBJ1-2, the V gene TRBV9, with 7 bases fitting TRBD1. The sequenced material came from blood. The CDR3 DNA is TGTGCCAGCAGCTCAACGCCGACAGGGATCAATGGCTACACCTTC. It yields the protein CASSSTPTGINGYTF.